Many counts were recorded for the clone carrying this T cell receptor (beta chain). This entry comes from a study of kidney transplant recipient with SARS-CoV-2 infection. This CDR3 spans 17 amino acids. Per germline, CDR1 SNHLY and CDR2 FYNNEI. The junction had 12 bases not matched to a gene; V was cut back by 3 bases and J by 4 bases. In TCRdb, the reads were re-called with MiXCR into one record per CDR3 protein. This sample has roughly 250,000 distinct CDR3 sequences; more than 25% occur once, and the top ten carry nearly 7.5%. The material sequenced was a blood sample, taken at baseline and between days 110 and 120 from a kidney transplant recipient. The origin of this receptor is a male patient aged 25-45 years who had COVID-19 and was a kidney transplant recipient. The graft donor may have contributed some T cells. The gene calls are TRBV2 and TRBJ1-2, with TRBD1 matching over 9 bases. The CDR3 DNA is TGTGCCAGCAGTGAGAGGACAGGGGCCTTATTGACCTATGGCTACACCTTC. This codes for CASSERTGALLTYGYTF.